The sequence of this T cell receptor beta chain was determined in a study of cytomegalovirus exposure and HLA in healthy donors. Points from the study as a whole: A few chains linked to CMV were shown in vitro to be specific for CMV antigens. Most TCR sequences were seen very rarely across donors, but some public TCRs occurred in many. Using the classifier, cytomegalovirus status was reportedly diagnosed with high specificity and sensitivity.

TCRdb's table, derived via immunoSEQ multiplex PCR, lists solely in-frame clones and lacks some. The repertoire consists of some 150,000 clones, with about 89% occurring once and the leading ten covering about 3.1%. Donors came from a validation cohort of 90 to 150 subjects, distinct from the first 666-subject cohort. Germline loops: CDR1 SQVTM, CDR2 ANQGSEA. The CDR3 has 16 residues. As regards this clone: The antigen remains unidentified.

Sequenced sample: PBMCs. This sequence originates from a woman between 18 and 29 years old in good health and CMV-seropositive. This chain joins TRBV29-1 and TRBJ2-1; weak D call: TRBD1 (7 bases). CDR3 DNA sequence: TGCACCGACCTCTTGGGGGGACAGAGCGCCTACAATGAGCAGTTCTTC. Its protein product is CTDLLGGQSAYNEQFF.